Listed here are 26 T cell receptor beta chains from one sample, sequenced in a study of cytomegalovirus exposure and HLA in healthy donors. The PCR made use of 60 Vbeta and 13 Jbeta primers. Only in-frame clones appear in the TCRdb table, and some are missing; sequencing was by immunoSEQ multiplex PCR. The data contain about 100,000 clones, around 80% of them singletons. Source material: PBMCs. All receptors derive from a woman in her thirties or forties in good health and CMV-seronegative.

This chain links TRBV27 with TRBJ2-5; TRBD2 matches 10 bases. The CDR3 is 17 residues long. The junction had 13 bases not matched to a gene; V was cut back by 4 bases and J by 5 bases. Germline V CDR1 and CDR2: MNHEY, SMNVEV (reference sequence). The CDR3 DNA is TGTGCCAGCAGTTCATCTGGACTAGCGGATGCAGATGAGACCCAGTACTTC. This encodes CASSSSGLADADETQYF.

This chain connects TRBV7-6 to TRBJ1-4; D not resolved. This CDR3 has 13 residues. V was clipped by 8 bases and J by 8 bases, with 15 bases between them. Germline assignment: CDR1 SGHVS and CDR2 FNYEAQ. CDR3 bases: TGTGCCAGCGCCGAAAGGGCGGGGGAAAAACTGTTTTTT. Protein: CASAERAGEKLFF.

The chain is built from TRBV7-2 and TRBJ2-1; 14 bases line up with TRBD2. V shed 5 bases and J 9 bases; nucleotides not matched to a gene: 18. This CDR3 comprises 19 residues. Germline CDR1 is SGHTA and CDR2 is FQGNSA. Here the CDR3 DNA reads TGTGCCAGCAGCCCCCGGACAGGGTCGACTAGCGGGAGGGCCGTTGAGCAGTTCTTC. Residues: CASSPRTGSTSGRAVEQFF.

The rearrangement links TRBV27 to TRBJ2-7, with 11 bases lining up with TRBD2. CDR3 length: 17 residues. The germline gives CDR1 MNHEY, CDR2 SMNVEV (reference sequence). The V gene end was trimmed by 5 bases and the J gene end by 0 bases; junction bases not matched to a gene: 9. The CDR3 is CASSRLAGRGSSYEQYF. The CDR3, as DNA: TGTGCCAGCAGTCGACTAGCGGGGCGCGGGAGCTCCTACGAGCAGTACTTC.

V is TRBV5-1 and J is TRBJ2-3; 16 nucleotides align to TRBD2. This CDR3 is built from 19 residues. The V segment lost 3 bases and the J segment 3 bases; nucleotides outside the gene matches: 10. Germline CDR1 SGHRS, CDR2 YFSETQ. CDR3 nucleotide sequence: TGCGCCAGCAGCTGGGGGACTAGCGGGGGGGCCGAAGGTACAGATACGCAGTATTTT. Protein sequence: CASSWGTSGGAEGTDTQYF.

V and J are TRBV6-6 and TRBJ1-1, with 7 bases lining up with TRBD1. The CDR3 runs to 13 residues. Trimming cost V 0 bases and J 7 bases; bases outside gene matches: 2. CDR1 MNHNY and CDR2 SVGAGI come from the germline V gene (reference sequence). The CDR3 nucleotides are TGTGCCAGCAGTTACTCTCAGGGGGGTGAAGCTTTCTTT. This gives the protein CASSYSQGGEAFF.

The chain has TRBV5-5 and TRBJ2-5; TRBD2 aligns across 9 bases. J gave up 5 bases and V 3 bases, and 5 bases lay outside the gene matches. Germline V gene data show CDR1 as SGHKS and CDR2 as YYEKEE (reference sequence). This CDR3 has 14 amino acids. The CDR3: CASSSASGVETQYF. DNA of the CDR3: TGTGCCAGCAGCTCGGCTAGCGGGGTTGAGACCCAGTACTTC.

This clone occurred once. Other DNA sequences in the sample encode the same CDR3. The chain links TRBV7-9 to TRBJ2-5; maybe TRBD2 (5 bases). Deletions cut 1 base from V and 4 bases from J, with 10 bases between. The CDR3 has 14 amino acids. Germline-derived CDR1 and CDR2 are SEHNR and FQNEAQ (reference sequence). DNA for the CDR3: TGTGCCAGCAGCTTAGACGGGGTCCGAGAGACCCAGTACTTC. Amino acid sequence: CASSLDGVRETQYF.

This clone has a single count. V and J are TRBV7-2 and TRBJ1-3; D not certain. Germline lookup yields CDR1 SGHTA and CDR2 FQGNSA. The CDR3 is made up of 15 amino acids. V lost 3 bases and J 4 bases, leaving 13 bases between the germline ends. CDR3 bases: TGTGCCAGCAGCTTCGGGAGGGTAAAGGGAAACACCATATATTTT. The encoded protein is CASSFGRVKGNTIYF.

The count of this clone is one. The V call is TRBV27, the J call TRBJ2-3; TRBD2 aligns across 11 bases. CDR3 size: 17 residues. Trimming at V came to 2 bases and at J to 1 base, leaving 5 bases not matched to a gene. The germline CDR1 and CDR2 sequences are MNHEY and SMNVEV (reference sequence). The CDR3 here is CASSLGLAGGGTDTQYF. The CDR3 region has the DNA TGTGCCAGCAGTTTAGGCCTAGCGGGAGGTGGCACAGATACGCAGTATTTT.

The rearrangement joins TRBV7-8 to TRBJ2-7; TRBD1 is a possible D gene (5 bases). The CDR3 length is 15 residues. Trimming removed 3 bases from V and 7 bases from J, with 19 bases in between. Per germline, CDR1 SGHVS and CDR2 FQNEAQ. The CDR3 bases are TGTGCCAGCAGCTTTTCCGAGCAGGGTGAGGCTGAGCAGTACTTC. Translating gives CASSFSEQGEAEQYF.

The CDR3 DNA reads as TGCAGCGTTCGGGGACAGGGGGCCAACGAGCAGTACTTC. Amino acid sequence: CSVRGQGANEQYF. The V gene is TRBV29-1, the J gene TRBJ2-7, with TRBD1 matching over 12 bases. CDR1 is SQVTM and CDR2 is ANQGSEA in the germline V gene. J was trimmed by 5 bases and V by 5 bases; bases with no gene match: 4. CDR3 size: 13 residues.

The chain links TRBV13 to TRBJ2-1; 8 bases agree with TRBD2. The CDR3 loop spans 17 amino acids. V shed 0 bases and J 7 bases; nucleotides not matched to a gene: 11. Germline V gene data show CDR1 as PRHDT and CDR2 as FYEKMQ (reference sequence). The CDR3, as DNA: TGTGCCAGCAGCTTAGGCCGGGAGCGGGAGTTCCGTAATGAGCAGTTCTTC. Protein: CASSLGREREFRNEQFF.

The chain joins TRBV27 to TRBJ2-1; 8 bases map to TRBD2. V dropped 6 bases and J dropped 0; count of bases not matched to a gene: 10. Per the germline V gene, CDR1 is MNHEY and CDR2 is SMNVEV (reference sequence). The length of the CDR3 is 17 residues. The CDR3 DNA is TGTGCCAGCAGCGTCGATAGCGGGACCGTCTCCTACAATGAGCAGTTCTTC. It codes for CASSVDSGTVSYNEQFF.

The V gene is TRBV5-1, the J gene TRBJ2-3; 7 positions match TRBD2. V trimming: 4 bases; J trimming: 3 bases; junction bases outside the gene matches: 5. The CDR3 is 14 amino acids. Germline values: CDR1 SGHRS, CDR2 YFSETQ. CDR3 sequence (DNA): TGCGCCAGCAGCCCTCTAGCGGCGACAGATACGCAGTATTTT. The encoded protein is CASSPLAATDTQYF.

This clone was detected once. V gene TRBV27 combines with J gene TRBJ2-1; the D gene is possibly TRBD2 (6 bases). The germline gives CDR1 MNHEY, CDR2 SMNVEV (reference sequence). With 3 bases removed from V and 5 bases from J, the gap between germline ends came to 17 bases. The CDR3 sequence is 16 residues long. The CDR3 here is CASSFDSRGVNNEQFF. The CDR3 nucleotides read TGTGCCAGCAGTTTTGACAGTCGCGGGGTTAACAATGAGCAGTTCTTC.

The chain carries TRBV5-1 and TRBJ2-1, with 7 bases that match TRBD2. The germline CDR1 and CDR2 sequences are SGHRS and YFSETQ. V shed 2 bases, J shed 8 bases, and the junction held 19 bases outside the gene matches. The CDR3 totals 18 residues. The CDR3 sequence: CASSLVPERETLADEQFF. As DNA, the CDR3 is TGCGCCAGCAGCTTAGTGCCCGAGCGGGAAACCTTGGCAGATGAGCAGTTCTTC.

In the case of this clone: Mismatch with germline at one junction end may stem from a read error. The chain employs TRBV7-2 and TRBJ1-3; weak D call: TRBD1 (6 bases). This CDR3 is 17 amino acids long. Germline CDR1 SGHTA, CDR2 FQGNSA. CDR3 DNA sequence: TGTGCCAGCAGCTTGGTGGGGGGGCAGTCTTCTGGAAACACCATGTATTTT. As protein: CASSLVGGQSSGNTMYF. Complete variable domain (other parts from reference TRBV7-2 and TRBJ1-3): GAGVSQSPSNKVTEKGKDVELRCDPISGHTALYWYRQSLGQGLEFLIYFQGNSAPDKSGLPSDRFSAERTGGSVSTLTIQRTQQEDSAVYLCASSLVGGQSSGNTMYFGEGSWLTVV.

This clone was recorded only once. The V and J genes are TRBV19 and TRBJ1-2; 7 bases line up with TRBD1. V was clipped by 4 bases and J by 3 bases; unmatched bases: 5. Germline V gene data show CDR1 as LNHDA and CDR2 as SQIVND (reference sequence). The CDR3 runs 14 residues. The CDR3 spells CASSRQGRDYGYTF. In DNA, the CDR3 is TGTGCCAGTAGTAGACAGGGTCGGGACTATGGCTACACCTTC.

The chain carries TRBV7-8 and TRBJ2-2, with 8 bases matching TRBD1. This CDR3 is 14 amino acids long. CDR1 is SGHVS, CDR2 FQNEAQ, per germline. Trimming at V came to 3 bases and at J to 8 bases, leaving 5 bases not matched to a gene. The CDR3 here is CASSLGQDLGELFF. The CDR3 region has the DNA TGTGCCAGCAGCTTGGGACAGGACTTGGGGGAGCTGTTTTTT.

This clone was seen more than once but under ten times. The rearrangement uses TRBV19 and TRBJ2-6; D is uncertain. CDR3 length: 13 amino acids. Trimming pared 10 bases from V and 3 bases from J, leaving 10 bases between. Germline V gene data show CDR1 as LNHDA and CDR2 as SQIVND (reference sequence). CDR3 loop: CATDPGGANVLTF. CDR3 in DNA: TGTGCCACTGACCCAGGTGGGGCCAACGTCCTGACTTTC.

The chain carries TRBV28 and TRBJ2-7; possible D gene TRBD2, 5 bases. Germline V gene data show CDR1 as MDHEN and CDR2 as SYDVKM. The CDR3 has 13 residues. The V end was cut by 7 bases, the J end by 3 bases, with 13 bases between. The CDR3 loop reads CASKTSLLYEQYF. CDR3 bases: TGTGCCAGCAAAACTAGTTTGCTCTACGAGCAGTACTTC.

This chain links TRBV18 with TRBJ1-1, with D perhaps matching TRBD1 (5 bases). CDR3 size: 16 residues. Looked up from germline, CDR1 is KGHSH and CDR2 is LQKENI. The V and J ends lost 1 base and 4 bases respectively, with 16 bases between them. CDR3 DNA sequence: TGTGCCAGCTCACCACAGGCATCAGGGATGGGCACTGAAGCTTTCTTT. It translates to CASSPQASGMGTEAFF.

In nucleotides, the CDR3 is TGTGCCAGCAGCCCCCCCAGCGGGCTGCAAGAGACCCAGTACTTC. Translated, it gives CASSPPSGLQETQYF. The V gene is TRBV7-2, the J gene TRBJ2-5; D perhaps matches TRBD2 (6 bases). Germline values: CDR1 SGHTA, CDR2 FQGNSA. The CDR3 is made up of 15 amino acids. V was pared by 5 bases and J by 2 bases, with 15 bases between.

The chain carries TRBV29-1 and TRBJ2-1, with 11 bases lining up with TRBD2. This CDR3 contains 16 residues. The germline V gene encodes CDR1 SQVTM and CDR2 ANQGSEA. Trimming removed 6 bases from V and 0 bases from J; junction bases left unmatched: 7. CDR3 coding DNA: TGCAGCGTCACGGGACTAGCGGCCCGCTCCTACAATGAGCAGTTCTTC. This gives the protein CSVTGLAARSYNEQFF.

The chain recombines TRBV9 with TRBJ2-3, with 8 positions matching TRBD1. CDR1 is SGDLS, CDR2 YYNGEE, per germline. The CDR3 covers 19 residues. V was pared by 4 bases and J by 1 base, with 17 bases of the junction left unmatched. CDR3 residues: CASSRPSGTGIYGTDTQYF. CDR3 coding DNA: TGTGCCAGCAGCCGTCCCTCCGGGACAGGAATATACGGCACAGATACGCAGTATTTT.